The present TCR beta chain was sequenced within a study of blood T cell repertoires in COVID-19. Study details: Sites across the United States, Italy and Spain contributed samples from acute and convalescent COVID-19. PBMCs, B-cell-depleted T cells, or T cells provided the cDNA or gDNA that made up the material.

As originally analysed: For nucleated cells, counts were estimated from reference gene primer amplification. The data were produced by immunoSEQ multiplex PCR, yet TCRdb's version contains in-frame clones alone and is incomplete. Clone size and the V and J calls come from that table; the DNA yielded D and trimming. The sample records a few hundred thousand clones, 75% to 90% being singletons. The CDR3 is 12 amino acids. The V and J ends lost 8 bases and 1 base respectively, with 8 bases between them. Germline V gives CDR1 MNHEY, CDR2 SVGAGI. This clone was recorded a few times. The rearrangement links TRBV6-5 to TRBJ1-1; D unclear. The TCR originated in a man aged 25-45 years with acute or convalescent COVID-19. Specimen: peripheral blood. The CDR3 nucleotides read TGTGCCAGCCGCCGGTCGAACACTGAAGCTTTCTTT. Amino acids: CASRRSNTEAFF.